One sample yielded the 5 T cell receptor beta chains listed below, sequenced in a study of T cell repertoires in cytomegalovirus infection. Each CDR3 protein is one row after TCRdb ran MiXCR on the reads. This sample has tens of thousands of distinct CDR3 sequences, with 20% to 25% found just once. For these TCRs, the target antigens are not known. Source material: PBMCs, sequenced either directly or after in vitro stimulation (not recorded which). Source of these receptors: a human donor in good health (CMV status not recorded). Some clones in this sample may be carry-over from other donors' samples.

This clonotype showed up many times. This sequence joins TRBV6-5 and TRBJ2-1; maybe TRBD2 (5 bases). Germline lookup yields CDR1 MNHEY and CDR2 SVGAGI. This CDR3 is 12 amino acids long. The V and J ends lost 4 bases and 9 bases respectively, with 10 bases between them. Here the CDR3 DNA reads TGTGCCAGCAGTTTTGTAGGAGGTGAGCAGTTCTTC. It specifies CASSFVGGEQFF.

The table lists this clonotype with many counts. The V gene is TRBV7-2, the J gene TRBJ2-5; D is possibly TRBD2 (6 bases). V was trimmed by 0 bases and J by 6 bases, leaving 11 bases between them. The CDR3 is 14 amino acids. Per germline, CDR1 SGHTA and CDR2 FQGNSA. The CDR3 protein is CASSLALGGKTQYF. Here the CDR3 DNA reads TGTGCCAGCAGCTTAGCGCTGGGCGGGAAGACCCAGTACTTC.

In this sample, this clonotype turned up a few times. The chain recombines TRBV3-1 with TRBJ1-3, with unresolved D. Trimming pared 5 bases from V and 0 bases from J, leaving 11 bases between. Germline V gene data show CDR1 as LGHDT and CDR2 as YNNKEL (reference sequence). CDR3 length: 15 residues. In nucleotides, the CDR3 is TGTGCCAGCAGCTTCGACGCAGGCTCTGGAAACACCATATATTTT. Amino acid sequence: CASSFDAGSGNTIYF.

This clonotype showed up many times. The chain couples TRBV18 to TRBJ1-3; D gene unclear. The CDR3 consists of 16 residues. CDR1 and CDR2 (germline): KGHSH, LQKENI. Trimming removed 0 bases from V and 2 bases from J, with 11 bases in between. The CDR3 sequence is CASSPPGFSAGNTIYF. As DNA, the CDR3 is TGTGCCAGCTCACCACCTGGGTTCTCGGCTGGAAACACCATATATTTT.

This clonotype was detected ten times or more. This chain uses TRBV7-2 with TRBJ2-2; 10 positions match TRBD2. Germline CDR1 SGHTA, CDR2 FQGNSA. This CDR3 region has 15 residues. J gave up 6 bases and V 4 bases, and 5 bases lay outside the gene matches. As DNA, the CDR3 is TGTGCCAGCAGCTCTCTAGCGGGGGCGGCCGGGGAGCTGTTTTTT. Its protein is CASSSLAGAAGELFF.